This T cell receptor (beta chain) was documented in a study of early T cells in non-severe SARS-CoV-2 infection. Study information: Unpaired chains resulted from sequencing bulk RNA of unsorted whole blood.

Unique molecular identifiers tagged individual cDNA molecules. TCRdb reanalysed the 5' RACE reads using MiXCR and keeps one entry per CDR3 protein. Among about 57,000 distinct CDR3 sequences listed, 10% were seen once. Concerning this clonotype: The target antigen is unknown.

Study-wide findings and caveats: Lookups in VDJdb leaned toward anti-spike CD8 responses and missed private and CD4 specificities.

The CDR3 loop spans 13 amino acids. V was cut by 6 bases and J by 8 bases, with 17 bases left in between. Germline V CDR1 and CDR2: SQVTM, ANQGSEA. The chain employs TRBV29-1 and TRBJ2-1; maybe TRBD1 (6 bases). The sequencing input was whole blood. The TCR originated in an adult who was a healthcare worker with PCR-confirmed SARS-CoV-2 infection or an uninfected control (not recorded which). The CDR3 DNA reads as TGCAGCGTCCCCCGGACAGAGCTAGATGAGCAGTTCTTC. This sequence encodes CSVPRTELDEQFF.